This T cell receptor (beta chain) was identified in a study of T cell responses to AZD1222 COVID-19 vaccine. Whole-study results and caveats: Researchers took repertoire samples only after the peak T cell response had come. Donors were chiefly white British, with a greater number of females, and clonal diversity was perhaps underestimated. Spike-wide vaccine-associated CD4 TCRs dominated at 160-218 and 743-854. Following two doses of AZD1222, Spike-specific TCR breadth and depth rose.

Per the germline V gene, CDR1 is MNHEY and CDR2 is SVGEGT. With V trimmed by 5 bases and J by 2 bases, 7 bases remained unmatched. The CDR3 consists of 16 residues. Clones were read by immunoSEQ multiplex PCR, and TCRdb kept only the in-frame ones, dropping some. The sample has roughly 130,000 clones; 91% are singletons. A word on this clone: What it binds is not known.

Here the sequenced sample was peripheral blood, taken 28 days after the second dose of the MenACWY control vaccine. This receptor was taken from an adult who received the MenACWY meningococcal vaccine as a control. The gene calls are TRBV6-2 or TRBV6-3 and TRBJ2-5; 11 bases agree with TRBD2. The CDR3 sequence: CASSKSSGGTQETQYF. The CDR3 DNA follows: TGTGCCAGCAGTAAATCTAGCGGGGGGACGCAAGAGACCCAGTACTTC.